The sequence of this T cell receptor (beta chain) was determined in a study of regulatory T cells in long-lasting Graves disease. Broader study findings: Persistent Graves' patients showed a TCR diversity that was lower than that of newly diagnosed ones. Accuracy may have been reduced by the small sample size.

In the case of this clonotype: As yet, its antigen is unknown.

In building TCR beta libraries, iRepertoire HTBI primers were used together with Arm-PCR of CDR3 regions. TCRdb used MiXCR to reprocess the multiplex PCR reads, holding one entry per CDR3 protein. The sample contains roughly 400,000 distinct CDR3 sequences, less than 25% of which appear only once. Time point: persistent/refractory GD, antithyroid drugs over 5 years with positive TRAb. The TCR library was made from RNA that had been extracted from PBMCs in TRIzol. CDR1 and CDR2 from the germline V gene are SGHTA and FQGNSA. V was pared by 5 bases and J by 9 bases, with 11 bases between. This CDR3 comprises 13 residues.

The material sequenced was peripheral blood mononuclear cells (PBMCs), taken when the disease was refractory, from a patient treated with antithyroid drugs. The chain uses TRBV7-2 and TRBJ1-6, with a weak D call TRBD1 (5 bases). This clonotype originated in a female donor with Graves disease. CDR3 in amino acids: CASSLGRISPLHF. CDR3 sequence (DNA): TGTGCCAGCAGCCTGGGACGGATTTCACCCCTCCACTTT.